The T cell receptor beta chain under discussion was sequenced for a study of blood T cell repertoires in COVID-19. In the study overall: The origin of the acute and convalescent COVID-19 samples was the United States, Italy and Spain. The cDNA or gDNA used as material had been derived from T cells, B-cell-depleted T cells, or PBMCs.

In the authors' methods: Cell counts per sample came from amplifying reference gene primers. TCRdb's copy holds only in-frame clones and misses some; the assay was immunoSEQ multiplex PCR. The V and J calls and the clone size are those of that table, but D and trimming were determined from the DNA. Of 180,000 or so clones listed, approximately 78% are singletons. This clone was observed once. Per the germline V gene, CDR1 is DFQATT and CDR2 is SNEGSKA (reference sequence). The CDR3 consists of 11 residues. The chain uses TRBV20-1 and TRBJ1-2, with 7 bases lining up with TRBD1. Sequenced material: peripheral blood. This clonotype was sampled from an elderly woman with active or convalescent COVID-19. The CDR3 region is CSGGQTYGYTF. CDR3 sequence (DNA): TGCAGCGGGGGACAGACCTATGGCTACACCTTC.